The present T cell receptor beta chain was sequenced within a study of CD8+ T cells in alopecia areata. The wider study: Tofacitinib was taken orally by treated patients, and the dose was 5 to 10 mg twice daily.

Study results and limitations: Mice showed TCR sharing more clearly than patients did, possibly owing to HLA.

Sequencing used cDNA as its template, made by extracting RNA and reverse transcribing it. Data came from immunoSEQ multiplex PCR; TCRdb stores just in-frame clones and leaves some out. The data contain 170,000 or so clones, about 60% of them singletons. CDR3 size: 13 residues. V gave up 7 bases and J gave up 2 bases, with 14 bases separating them. The germline V gene has CDR1 SQVTM and CDR2 ANQGSEA. The count of this clone is one. Its antigen is undetermined. Alopecia areata patients provided lesional scalp punch biopsies and peripheral blood. PBMCs were stained for CD3, CD4 and CD8, and CD4+ and CD8+ T cells were sorted.

This rearrangement joins TRBV29-1 to TRBJ2-5, with D possibly called TRBD1 or TRBD2 (5 bases each). The clonotype comes from a human donor with alopecia areata. Material: CD4+ T cells sorted from blood, obtained at week 0. The DNA of the CDR3 is TGCAGCGACCCGGGACCGCTACAAGAGACCCAGTACTTC. Translation: CSDPGPLQETQYF.